This section outlines one TCR beta chain sequence together with its context. This clonotype came up many times. This clone's antigen is unknown. No base-level quality is on record; no much larger clone is a single base apart. These data come from a study of T cell repertoires in cytomegalovirus infection (dated by TCRdb to between 2019 and 2020). Looking at the study overall: Donor HLA type was relevant to the analysis, as public TCR beta signatures indicated carriage of CMV infection together with the matching HLA type.

CDR1 SGHNT and CDR2 YYREEE were looked up in the germline V gene (reference sequence). V loses 4 bases at its end and J loses 2 bases; junction bases beyond the gene matches: 9. The CDR3 spans 16 residues, from the cysteine through the phenylalanine. Left in the record is the CDR3 DNA by itself, 48 bases read in frame from the first base. General findings and caveats noted by the study authors: Carriers of CMV infection plus the relevant HLA type were discriminated by the cumulative frequency of public TCR beta family members in the study cohort and in an independent 352-donor cohort. In the ex vivo response, HLA-C-restricted CMV-specific TCR beta clonotypes were dominant, and in two of eight donors the single most frequent clonotype came from this HLA-C-restricted group.

The instrument was an Illumina HiSeq 1500. The public sequencing data were trimmed at Q25 with fastp and processed into clonotypes with MiXCR by TCRdb, which kept only in-frame beta chains. Each entry is one CDR3 protein sequence, shown with its most common DNA and genes. The table for this sample lists almost 550,000 distinct CDR3 sequences; about 15% of them were counted only once. Roughly a quarter of the sample is held by the ten biggest clonotypes. Specimen: CD8+ T cells from PBMCs. The TCR comes from a human donor in good health (CMV status not recorded). Some clones in this sample may be carry-over from other donors' samples. The chain is made from TRBV5-4 and TRBJ2-1, with 7 bases matching TRBD2. The CDR3 region reads CASSPRVAGAYNEQFF. The DNA reads TGTGCCAGCAGCCCCCGGGTAGCGGGTGCCTACAATGAGCAGTTCTTC.